This passage covers 30 T cell receptor beta chains from one sample sequenced in a study of T cell responses to AZD1222 COVID-19 vaccine. Sequenced by immunoSEQ multiplex PCR; TCRdb stores in-frame clones only, minus some. Among roughly 120,000 clones listed, more than 80% were seen once. Sequences were derived from peripheral blood, sampled on day 0 of AZD1222 vaccination. The receptors shown here come from an adult in good health.

J is TRBJ1-3 and V is TRBV6-5, with unresolved D. Germline V lookup: CDR1 MNHEY, CDR2 SVGAGI. This CDR3 is 13 amino acids long. Trimming took off 8 bases at V and 4 bases at J, with 12 bases between the two ends. CDR3 nucleotide sequence: TGTGCCAGCGTTCCCGGAGTCGGAAACACCATATATTTT. It yields the protein CASVPGVGNTIYF.

The rearrangement links TRBV28 to TRBJ1-3; D remains ambiguous. V was pared by 1 base and J by 0 bases, with 7 bases between. CDR1 MDHEN and CDR2 SYDVKM come from the germline V gene. CDR3 size: 15 residues. Here the CDR3 reads CASSLYRGSGNTIYF. In nucleotides, the CDR3 is TGTGCCAGCAGTTTATACCGGGGCTCTGGAAACACCATATATTTT.

V is TRBV5-1 and J is TRBJ1-1, with D uncertain. Trimming took 5 bases from V and 1 from J, leaving 9 bases between them. CDR1 and CDR2 (germline): SGHRS, YFSETQ. The CDR3 length is 13 residues. CDR3 amino acids: CASRGSTNTEAFF. For the CDR3, the DNA is TGCGCCAGCAGGGGGTCGACGAACACTGAAGCTTTCTTT.

CDR3 region: CASKGGSDTQYF. CDR3 coding DNA: TGTGCCAGCAAGGGAGGTTCAGATACGCAGTATTTT. This chain joins TRBV12-3 or TRBV12-4 and TRBJ2-3, with a tentative D call TRBD2 (6 bases). Deletions cut 7 bases from V and 4 bases from J, with 9 bases between. The CDR3 has 12 residues.

The CDR3 DNA reads TGTGCCAGCAGCGGCGAGGAGTCACCCCTCCACTTT. Protein product: CASSGEESPLHF. The rearrangement joins TRBV6-5 to TRBJ1-6; D call uncertain. With 6 bases removed from V and 10 bases from J, the gap between germline ends came to 10 bases. CDR1 is MNHEY, CDR2 SVGAGI, per germline. This CDR3 is 12 amino acids long.

The chain employs TRBV6-5 and TRBJ2-7, with 7 bases that match TRBD1. CDR3 length equals 15 residues. CDR1 and CDR2 (germline): MNHEY, SVGAGI. After removal of 10 bases from V and 6 bases from J, the junction contained 18 bases not matched to a gene. CDR3 in DNA: TGTGCCACACACCAGGACAGGCGCGCCTACCGCGAGCAGTACTTC. It translates to CATHQDRRAYREQYF.

This chain uses TRBV6-5 with TRBJ2-1; D tentatively fits TRBD1 or TRBD2 (5 bases each). Germline V gives CDR1 MNHEY, CDR2 SVGAGI. This CDR3 spans 12 amino acids. With 2 bases removed from V and 7 bases from J, the gap between germline ends came to 6 bases. This CDR3 is CASSYGGNEQFF. Written as DNA, the CDR3 is TGTGCCAGCAGTTACGGGGGTAATGAGCAGTTCTTC.

The J gene is TRBJ1-2, the V gene TRBV28, with TRBD1 matching 9 bases. The CDR3 length is 16 residues. Germline loops: CDR1 MDHEN, CDR2 SYDVKM. The V segment lost 3 bases and the J segment 1 base; nucleotides outside the gene matches: 6. The CDR3: CASSLNPGQGNYGYTF. CDR3 DNA sequence: TGTGCCAGCAGTTTGAATCCGGGACAGGGTAACTATGGCTACACCTTC.

The V and J genes are TRBV5-1 and TRBJ1-1; 9 bases agree with TRBD1. Germline loops: CDR1 SGHRS, CDR2 YFSETQ. The CDR3 length is 15 residues. V dropped 3 bases and J dropped 3; count of bases not matched to a gene: 6. In nucleotides, the CDR3 is TGCGCCAGCAGCTCAGGACAGGGGTTAGACACTGAAGCTTTCTTT. It yields the protein CASSSGQGLDTEAFF.

V usage is TRBV5-1 and J usage is TRBJ1-1; 9 bases fit TRBD1. Germline values: CDR1 SGHRS, CDR2 YFSETQ. The junction had 11 bases not matched to a gene; V was cut back by 1 base and J by 7 bases. The CDR3 runs to 16 residues. CDR3 residues: CASSLLGGQGGGEAFF. The CDR3 coding sequence is TGCGCCAGCAGCTTGCTAGGGGGACAGGGCGGCGGTGAAGCTTTCTTT.

This clone was picked up a small number of times. In DNA form, the CDR3 reads TGTGCCAGCAGTTTACCCCCGGGACAGGGCACAGATACGCAGTATTTT. Its protein product is CASSLPPGQGTDTQYF. The chain couples TRBV28 to TRBJ2-3, with TRBD1 identical over 8 bases. Germline V lookup: CDR1 MDHEN, CDR2 SYDVKM. V lost 2 bases, J lost 1 base, and 5 bases stayed unmatched. The CDR3 has 16 amino acids.

This clone was seen just once. The chain links TRBV5-1 to TRBJ1-6, with 7 bases aligning to TRBD1. Looked up from germline, CDR1 is SGHRS and CDR2 is YFSETQ. V trimming: 4 bases; J trimming: 4 bases; junction bases outside the gene matches: 5. There are 15 residues in the CDR3. In DNA, the CDR3 is TGCGCCAGCAGCACCGGGACAGAATATAATTCACCCCTCCACTTT. Its protein product is CASSTGTEYNSPLHF.

Remarks on this clone: The junction differs from germline at one of its ends, possibly a read error. V usage is TRBV2 and J usage is TRBJ1-6; unclear D gene. Germline loops: CDR1 SNHLY, CDR2 FYNNEI. This CDR3 is built from 15 residues. The CDR3 sequence: CASSDGEFGDSLLHF. In nucleotides, the CDR3 is TGTGCCAGCAGTGACGGGGAATTTGGGGATTCACTCCTCCACTTT.

The CDR3 DNA follows: TGTGCCAGCAGCCAAGTAGGGACTAGCGGGGCCTACGAGCAGTACTTC. Its translation is CASSQVGTSGAYEQYF. The chain carries TRBV4-2 and TRBJ2-7; TRBD2 agrees at 13 bases. The V gene end was trimmed by 1 base and the J gene end by 2 bases; junction bases not matched to a gene: 2. The CDR3 length is 16 residues. Germline V lookup: CDR1 LGHNA, CDR2 YNFKEQ.

J is TRBJ2-7 and V is TRBV6-5, with D possibly being TRBD1 (6 bases). CDR1 and CDR2 (germline): MNHEY, SVGAGI. The CDR3 length is 16 residues. V was cut by 4 bases and J by 2 bases, with 18 bases left in between. The CDR3 loop reads CASSSATGGIPYEQYF. The CDR3 nucleotides are TGTGCCAGCAGTTCCGCGACAGGCGGAATACCCTACGAGCAGTACTTC.

J is TRBJ2-3 and V is TRBV6-1; D ambiguous. In germline, CDR1 is MNHNS, CDR2 SASEGT. The CDR3 totals 15 residues. V was shortened by 5 bases and J by 6 bases, with 18 bases between the two germline ends. Here the CDR3 reads CASSQGWARRDTQYF. CDR3 nucleotides: TGTGCCAGCAGTCAAGGGTGGGCCCGTCGGGATACGCAGTATTTT.

The CDR3 sequence is CASSLAPLNEQFF. The CDR3 coding sequence is TGCGCCAGCAGCTTGGCTCCTCTCAATGAGCAGTTCTTC. The genes are TRBV5-1 and TRBJ2-1, with D unresolved. The CDR3 has 13 amino acids. Per germline, CDR1 SGHRS and CDR2 YFSETQ. V gave up 0 bases and J gave up 6 bases, with 7 bases separating them.

J is TRBJ2-1 and V is TRBV10-3; a possible D gene is TRBD1 (5 bases). The germline gives CDR1 ENHRY, CDR2 SYGVKD. V lost 2 bases and J lost 7, with 9 bases in between. The CDR3 consists of 13 residues. The CDR3 region has the DNA TGTGCCATCAGTGAGCAGGGTGGGAATGAGCAGTTCTTC. Its protein product is CAISEQGGNEQFF.

V gene TRBV7-9 combines with J gene TRBJ1-2, with TRBD1 identical over 8 bases. Germline CDR1 reads SEHNR; CDR2 reads FQNEAQ (reference sequence). This CDR3 contains 12 residues. V lost 5 bases, J lost 8 bases, and 4 bases stayed unmatched. The CDR3 DNA follows: TGTGCCAGCAGCCCTAGGACAGGGGGCTACACCTTC. Translated: CASSPRTGGYTF.

CDR3 amino acids: CASSLDYGTKVYEQYF. As DNA, the CDR3 is TGTGCCAGCTCACTTGATTACGGGACAAAAGTCTACGAGCAGTACTTC. The chain recombines TRBV18 with TRBJ2-7, with TRBD1 as a possible D gene (6 bases). V was trimmed by 4 bases and J by 3 bases, leaving 19 bases between them. Germline CDR1 KGHSH, CDR2 LQKENI. The CDR3 length is 16 residues.

This chain joins TRBV16 and TRBJ2-1; D gene uncertain. V gave up 2 bases and J gave up 0 bases, with 11 bases separating them. Per the germline V gene, CDR1 is KGHSY and CDR2 is FQNENV. The CDR3 runs 16 residues. The CDR3: CASSQGSTHSYNEQFF. The CDR3 nucleotides read TGTGCCAGCAGCCAAGGCTCTACTCACTCCTACAATGAGCAGTTCTTC.

This clone appeared a few times. The genes are TRBV10-1 and TRBJ1-1; 7 bases fit TRBD1. The CDR3 loop spans 13 amino acids. Germline V CDR1 and CDR2: WNHNN, SYGVQD (reference sequence). V gave up 5 bases and J gave up 1 base; unmatched junction bases: 1. In nucleotides, the CDR3 is TGCGCCAGCAGTAGGACAGGGAACACTGAAGCTTTCTTT. It specifies CASSRTGNTEAFF.

The chain recombines TRBV5-1 with TRBJ1-3; no firm D call. The CDR3 contains 14 residues. Per germline, CDR1 SGHRS and CDR2 YFSETQ. V was pared by 1 base and J by 0 bases, with 5 bases between. The CDR3 DNA is TGCGCCAGCAGCTTGATGCCCTCTGGAAACACCATATATTTT. Translation: CASSLMPSGNTIYF. The full variable domain, completed using reference TRBV5-1 and TRBJ1-3, is KAGVTQTPRYLIKTRGQQVTLSCSPISGHRSVSWYQQTPGQGLQFLFEYFSETQRNKGNFPGRFSGRQFSNSRSEMNVSTLELGDSALYLCASSLMPSGNTIYFGEGSWLTVV.

V usage is TRBV10-1 and J usage is TRBJ1-1; D gene uncertain. The length of the CDR3 is 13 residues. Germline assignment: CDR1 WNHNN and CDR2 SYGVQD (reference sequence). V was cut by 8 bases and J by 3 bases, with 13 bases left in between. CDR3 nucleotides: TGCGCCAGCTCCCAATTGGCCTACACTGAAGCTTTCTTT. Translating it yields CASSQLAYTEAFF.

This clone was found a few times. The rearrangement joins TRBV3-1 (or the pseudogene TRBV3-2) to TRBJ1-3; D ambiguous. This CDR3 has 16 amino acids. CDR1 is LGHDT and CDR2 is YNNKEL in the germline V gene (reference sequence). Trimming took 3 bases from V and 4 from J, leaving 16 bases between them. In DNA, the CDR3 is TGTGCCAGCAGCCAGGCGGGTGGTCTGAGAGGAAACACCATATATTTT. Protein: CASSQAGGLRGNTIYF.

The table lists this clone with a few counts. The CDR3 reads CASSYLLIRAGDQPQHF. For the CDR3, the DNA is TGTGCCAGCAGCTACCTCCTTATCAGGGCTGGAGATCAGCCCCAGCATTTT. V gene TRBV11-3 combines with J gene TRBJ1-5, with TRBD1 as a possible D gene (5 bases). The germline gives CDR1 SGHNT, CDR2 YENEEA. Deletions cut 4 bases from V and 5 bases from J, with 21 bases between. The CDR3 has 17 residues.

The rearrangement links TRBV5-1 to TRBJ2-2, with D maybe TRBD2 (6 bases). The V end lost 4 bases, the J end lost 10 bases, and 11 bases lay between the germline ends. CDR1 SGHRS and CDR2 YFSETQ come from the germline V gene. CDR3 length: 12 amino acids. The CDR3 region has the DNA TGCGCCAGCAGCCCGGACTATCCGGAGCTGTTTTTT. Its protein product is CASSPDYPELFF.

This rearrangement joins TRBV27 to TRBJ1-2; 7 bases map to TRBD1. Germline CDR1 MNHEY, CDR2 SMNVEV (reference sequence). V gave up 7 bases and J gave up 2 bases; unmatched junction bases: 19. The CDR3 totals 18 residues. CDR3 amino acids: CASTLWGDRGKVNYGYTF. CDR3 DNA sequence: TGTGCCAGCACCCTATGGGGGGACAGAGGAAAAGTAAACTATGGCTACACCTTC.

The chain recombines TRBV2 with TRBJ2-5; D gene unclear. With 2 bases removed from V and 3 bases from J, the gap between germline ends came to 13 bases. CDR1 is SNHLY and CDR2 is FYNNEI in the germline V gene. This CDR3 is built from 15 residues. This CDR3 is CASSERPKPKETQYF. CDR3 DNA: TGTGCCAGCAGTGAACGCCCTAAACCTAAAGAGACCCAGTACTTC.

V usage is TRBV30 and J usage is TRBJ2-1; D not certain. Germline V CDR1 and CDR2: GTSNPN, SVGIG (reference sequence). There are 16 residues in the CDR3. V dropped 2 bases and J dropped 0 bases, with 14 bases sitting between them. CDR3 in amino acids: CAWSLVAVSSYNEQFF. In nucleotides, the CDR3 is TGTGCCTGGAGTCTGGTCGCGGTAAGCTCCTACAATGAGCAGTTCTTC.